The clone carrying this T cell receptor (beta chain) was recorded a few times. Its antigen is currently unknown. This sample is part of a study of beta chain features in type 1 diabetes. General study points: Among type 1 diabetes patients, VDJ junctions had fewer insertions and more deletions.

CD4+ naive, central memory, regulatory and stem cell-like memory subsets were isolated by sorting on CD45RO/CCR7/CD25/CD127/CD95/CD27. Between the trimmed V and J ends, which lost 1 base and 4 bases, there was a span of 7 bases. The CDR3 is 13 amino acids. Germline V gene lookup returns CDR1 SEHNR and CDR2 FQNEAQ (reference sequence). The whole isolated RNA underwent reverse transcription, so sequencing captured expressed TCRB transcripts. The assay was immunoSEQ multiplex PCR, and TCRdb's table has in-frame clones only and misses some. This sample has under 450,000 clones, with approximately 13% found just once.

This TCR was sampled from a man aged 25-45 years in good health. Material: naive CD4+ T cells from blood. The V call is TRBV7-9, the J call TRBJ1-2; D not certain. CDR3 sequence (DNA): TGTGCCAGCAGCTTAGACAGTATCTATGGCTACACCTTC. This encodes CASSLDSIYGYTF. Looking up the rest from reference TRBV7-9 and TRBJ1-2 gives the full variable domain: DTGVSQNPRHKITKRGQNVTFRCDPISEHNRLYWYRQTLGQGPEFLTYFQNEAQLEKSRLLSDRFSAERPKGSFSTLEIQRTEQGDSAMYLCASSLDSIYGYTFGSGTRLTVV.